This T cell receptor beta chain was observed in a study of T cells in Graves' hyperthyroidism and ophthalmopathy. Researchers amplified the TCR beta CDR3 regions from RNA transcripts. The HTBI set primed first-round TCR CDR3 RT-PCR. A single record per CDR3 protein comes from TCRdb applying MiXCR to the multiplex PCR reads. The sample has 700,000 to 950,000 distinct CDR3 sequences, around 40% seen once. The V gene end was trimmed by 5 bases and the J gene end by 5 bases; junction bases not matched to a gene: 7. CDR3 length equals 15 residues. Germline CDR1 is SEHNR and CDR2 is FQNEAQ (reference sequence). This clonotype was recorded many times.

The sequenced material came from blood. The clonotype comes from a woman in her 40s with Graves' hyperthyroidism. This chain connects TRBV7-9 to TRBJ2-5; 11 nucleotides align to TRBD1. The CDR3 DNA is TGTGCCAGCAGCGTCGGGACAGGGGGATTGGAGACCCAGTACTTC. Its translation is CASSVGTGGLETQYF.